This TCR beta chain derives from a study of OX40 agonist ivuxolimab in advanced cancers. Study-level points and caveats: Expanded clones were, on average, more numerous in CD8+ T cells than in CD4+.

Repertoires were generated with immunoSEQ multiplex PCR, while TCRdb's copy carries only in-frame clones and drops some. The sample lists approximately 46,000 clones; more than 70% were seen once. The CDR3 totals 14 residues. Germline V gene sequence: CDR1 KGHSH, CDR2 LQKENI. J lost 3 bases, V lost 2 bases, and 2 bases had no gene match. A note on this clone: Antigen: not known.

The source is an adult with an advanced solid tumor such as melanoma, head and neck, liver or kidney cancer. The chain links TRBV18 to TRBJ1-2; TRBD1 matches 8 bases. This sample comprised CD4+ or CD8+ T cells sorted from blood, obtained in a trial of the OX40 agonist ivuxolimab. CDR3 residues: CASSPNRGDYGYTF. As DNA, the CDR3 is TGTGCCAGCTCACCAAACAGGGGGGACTATGGCTACACCTTC.